Each of the 26 T cell receptor beta chains below was sequenced from the same sample in a study of regulatory T cells in long-lasting Graves disease. iRepertoire HTBI primers and Arm-PCR of CDR3 regions built TCR beta libraries. MiXCR, applied by TCRdb to the multiplex PCR reads, yields one record per CDR3 protein. There are around 400,000 distinct CDR3 sequences in the sample; about 10% occur only once, and approximately 17% lies in the top ten. Time point described: newly diagnosed GD, antithyroid drugs for less than 3 months. The authors made the TCR library using RNA they extracted from PBMCs. These data also formed part of another study, on T cells in Graves' hyperthyroidism and ophthalmopathy.

The sample here was peripheral blood mononuclear cells (PBMCs), taken at new diagnosis, from a patient treated with antithyroid drugs. The receptors originated from a woman between 18 and 29 years old with Graves disease.

The J gene is TRBJ2-1, the V gene TRBV5-1, with no clear D. The CDR3 runs to 13 residues. Germline V gene lookup returns CDR1 SGHRS and CDR2 YFSETQ. V lost 5 bases and J 6 bases, leaving 12 bases between the germline ends. The CDR3 sequence is CASSFKGINEQFF. The CDR3 bases are TGCGCCAGCAGTTTTAAGGGAATCAATGAGCAGTTCTTC.

This clonotype was found a few times. The genes are TRBV6-9 and TRBJ2-7; D remains ambiguous. The length of the CDR3 is 11 residues. CDR1 and CDR2 (germline): MNHGY, SVAAGI. The V and J ends lost 6 bases and 6 bases respectively, with 9 bases between them. The CDR3, as DNA: TGTGCCAGCAGATCCTCCCCCGAGCAGTACGTC. Encoded protein: CASRSSPEQYV.

The V call is TRBV28, the J call TRBJ1-1; 8 nucleotides match TRBD1. Per germline, CDR1 MDHEN and CDR2 SYDVKM. V lost 8 bases to trimming and J lost 0 bases; unmatched junction nucleotides: 17. The CDR3 is 18 amino acids. The CDR3 nucleotides read TGTGCCAGCGTGATTCGAACCGGGACAGGTACTATGAACACTGAAGCTTTCTTT. Translated: CASVIRTGTGTMNTEAFF.

This clonotype was seen a few times. V is TRBV7-2 and J is TRBJ1-3; no clear D gene. Germline V gene data show CDR1 as SGHTA and CDR2 as FQGNSA. The V end was cut by 2 bases, the J end by 1 base, with 9 bases between. The CDR3 is 15 amino acids. The CDR3 protein is CASSLKGGSGNTIYF. In nucleotides, the CDR3 is TGTGCCAGCAGCTTAAAAGGAGGGTCTGGAAACACCATATATTTT.

This clonotype has a count of ten or more. The V and J genes are TRBV5-4 and TRBJ2-3; tentatively, D is TRBD2 (5 bases). The germline V gene has CDR1 SGHNT and CDR2 YYREEE (reference sequence). The length of the CDR3 is 15 residues. The V gene lost 4 bases and the J gene lost 0 bases, with 12 bases spanning the gap. CDR3 in amino acids: CASSRSGTSTDTQYF. The CDR3 DNA reads as TGTGCCAGCAGCCGGAGCGGAACTAGCACAGATACGCAGTATTTT.

This chain joins TRBV24-1 and TRBJ2-5, with 8 bases that match TRBD2. The CDR3 spans 13 residues. The junction had 2 bases not matched to a gene; V was cut back by 7 bases and J by 2 bases. CDR1 KGHDR and CDR2 SFDVKD come from the germline V gene. CDR3 sequence reads: CATRAGGQETQYF. The CDR3 DNA reads TGTGCCACCAGGGCGGGAGGACAAGAGACCCAGTACTTC.

This clonotype has a handful of counts. The chain uses TRBV10-1 and TRBJ2-1; D gene unclear. Trimming removed 6 bases at V and 8 bases at J, with 14 bases between. The germline gives CDR1 WNHNN, CDR2 SYGVQD (reference sequence). This CDR3 has 13 amino acids. Here the CDR3 reads CASSLRSKDEQFF. CDR3 sequence (DNA): TGCGCCAGCAGCCTTAGGTCGAAGGATGAGCAGTTCTTC.

With respect to this clonotype: This may arise from a read error, as a much more abundant clone is one base away. This rearrangement joins TRBV2 to TRBJ1-2, with D perhaps TRBD1 (5 bases). V shed 5 bases and J shed 6 bases, with 19 bases lying between them. The CDR3 is 15 amino acids. From germline, CDR1 is SNHLY and CDR2 FYNNEI. Here the CDR3 reads CASSPRDAGRHGYTF. The CDR3, as DNA: TGTGCCAGCAGTCCCCGGGACGCAGGTCGGCATGGCTACACCTTC.

The chain is built from TRBV3-1 and TRBJ1-6, with D uncertain. Trimming shortened V by 1 base and J by 10 bases, and 14 bases separated the two germline ends. This CDR3 is 15 amino acids long. Germline V gives CDR1 LGHDT, CDR2 YNNKEL (reference sequence). The CDR3 region is CASSQGATGWSPLHF. CDR3 DNA sequence: TGTGCCAGCAGCCAAGGTGCCACCGGGTGGTCACCCCTCCACTTT.

This clonotype has a handful of counts. The genes are TRBV25-1 and TRBJ2-2; 9 bases are a match to TRBD2. The germline V gene encodes CDR1 MGHDK and CDR2 SYGVNS. CDR3 length equals 15 residues. The V and J ends lost 5 bases and 5 bases, in that order; junction bases with no gene match: 6. CDR3 protein: CASSYSGRETGELFF. In nucleotides, the CDR3 is TGTGCCAGCAGTTATAGCGGGAGAGAGACCGGGGAGCTGTTTTTT.

This clonotype showed up many times. This chain links TRBV2 with TRBJ1-4; D call uncertain. Trimming shortened V by 4 bases and J by 8 bases, and 11 bases separated the two germline ends. CDR3 length: 13 amino acids. CDR1 is SNHLY, CDR2 FYNNEI, per germline. The CDR3 sequence is CASSGNRGEKLFF. The CDR3 nucleotides are TGTGCCAGCAGTGGTAACCGAGGGGAAAAACTGTTTTTT.

This clonotype showed up many times. The chain employs TRBV29-1 and TRBJ2-3; D may be TRBD2 (6 bases). This CDR3 has 14 amino acids. V lost 3 bases to trimming and J lost 2 bases, with 12 bases between them. Germline V gene sequence: CDR1 SQVTM, CDR2 ANQGSEA. The CDR3: CSVDGGTATDTQYF. The DNA of the CDR3 is TGCAGCGTTGACGGCGGGACGGCCACAGATACGCAGTATTTT.

This clonotype was counted ten times or more. The rearrangement links TRBV11-2 to TRBJ2-1; D unresolved. The CDR3 is 15 residues long. Germline V lookup: CDR1 SGHAT, CDR2 FQNNGV. V gave up 2 bases and J gave up 3 bases, with 11 bases separating them. CDR3 residues: CASSLFGYFYNEQFF. DNA of the CDR3: TGTGCCAGCAGCTTATTCGGCTACTTCTACAATGAGCAGTTCTTC.

This clonotype occurred many times. The V gene is TRBV7-9, the J gene TRBJ1-1; D perhaps matches TRBD1 (6 bases). The CDR3 has 14 amino acids. V dropped 4 bases and J dropped 0 bases, with 9 bases sitting between them. Germline CDR1 SEHNR, CDR2 FQNEAQ (reference sequence). CDR3 nucleotide sequence: TGTGCCAGCAGCTATAGGACAGTGAACACTGAAGCTTTCTTT. Encoded protein: CASSYRTVNTEAFF.

This clonotype has more than one count but fewer than ten. CDR3 nucleotides: TGTGCCAGCAGCCCGTCGGCGGGCGAAAAACTGTTTTTT. Its protein is CASSPSAGEKLFF. V gene TRBV7-9 combines with J gene TRBJ1-4, with no clear D. CDR1 and CDR2 from the germline V gene are SEHNR and FQNEAQ (reference sequence). Trimming took 5 bases from V and 8 from J, leaving 12 bases between them. The CDR3 spans 13 residues.

The chain recombines TRBV18 with TRBJ2-7; 15 bases are shared with TRBD2. V gave up 0 bases and J gave up 4 bases; unmatched junction bases: 1. The CDR3 totals 16 residues. Germline V CDR1 and CDR2: KGHSH, LQKENI. DNA of the CDR3: TGTGCCAGCTCACCACCGGGACTAGCGGGAGGTTACGAGCAGTACTTC. Translated, it gives CASSPPGLAGGYEQYF. Using reference TRBV18 and TRBJ2-7 for the parts outside the CDR3, the full variable domain is NAGVMQNPRHLVRRRGQEARLRCSPMKGHSHVYWYRQLPEEGLKFMVYLQKENIIDESGMPKERFSAEFPKEGPSILRIQQVVRGDSAAYFCASSPPGLAGGYEQYFGPGTRLTVT.

This clonotype was seen ten or more times. This chain joins TRBV18 and TRBJ2-7; D is uncertain. The CDR3 has 12 amino acids. Trimming pared 1 base from V and 1 base from J, leaving 2 bases between. Germline-derived CDR1 and CDR2 are KGHSH and LQKENI. The CDR3 reads CASSPQSYEQYF. Here the CDR3 DNA reads TGTGCCAGCTCACCACAATCCTACGAGCAGTACTTC.

This clonotype has at least ten counts. CDR3 bases: TGTGCCAGCTCACCTTGGACAGGCACTAACTATGGCTACACCTTC. It codes for CASSPWTGTNYGYTF. The chain links TRBV18 to TRBJ1-2, with TRBD1 matching 7 bases. Germline CDR1 KGHSH, CDR2 LQKENI. The CDR3 loop spans 15 amino acids. Trimming cost V 3 bases and J 0 bases; bases outside gene matches: 4.

The chain couples TRBV5-6 to TRBJ1-2; tentative D call: TRBD1 (5 bases). CDR1 is SGHDT, CDR2 YYEEEE, per germline. V was trimmed by 3 bases and J by 4 bases, leaving 13 bases between them. CDR3 length: 14 amino acids. CDR3 nucleotide sequence: TGTGCCAGCAGCTCGGAAACCGGGGCCTATGGCTACACCTTC. Residues: CASSSETGAYGYTF.

This clonotype was counted ten times or more. The chain carries TRBV18 and TRBJ2-7, with D possibly being TRBD2 (5 bases). V gave up 6 bases and J gave up 0 bases, with 12 bases separating them. Germline V gives CDR1 KGHSH, CDR2 LQKENI. This CDR3 has 14 residues. The CDR3 is CASSRTGDSYEQYF. CDR3 nucleotide sequence: TGTGCCAGCTCCCGGACTGGCGACTCCTACGAGCAGTACTTC.

This clonotype was observed at least ten times. The chain links TRBV7-2 to TRBJ2-2; D might be TRBD1 (6 bases). CDR3 length equals 14 residues. The germline V gene encodes CDR1 SGHTA and CDR2 FQGNSA. V shed 3 bases and J shed 6 bases, with 11 bases lying between them. CDR3 nucleotides: TGTGCCAGCAGCTTTTATGAGGGGGCCGGGGAGCTGTTTTTT. It yields the protein CASSFYEGAGELFF.

In this sample, this clonotype turned up many times. V gene TRBV4-1 combines with J gene TRBJ2-3; no clear D gene. There are 16 residues in the CDR3. Germline CDR1 and CDR2: MGHRA and YSYEKL. Trimming stripped 4 bases from V and 0 bases from J, with 14 bases between. CDR3 in DNA: TGCGCCAGCAGCCTTGTAGGGTCCCTAAGCACAGATACGCAGTATTTT. It yields the protein CASSLVGSLSTDTQYF.

At least ten counts were recorded for this clonotype. CDR3 DNA: TGTGCCAGCAGCTCGCGAGGAGGCTCCGAGCAGTACTTC. It is translated as CASSSRGGSEQYF. This sequence joins TRBV7-9 and TRBJ2-7, with D maybe TRBD2 (5 bases). CDR1 and CDR2 (germline): SEHNR, FQNEAQ (reference sequence). The CDR3 totals 13 residues. V gave up 4 bases and J gave up 6 bases, with 13 bases separating them.

This clonotype was observed a few times. This chain joins TRBV4-3 and TRBJ2-7; 10 nucleotides agree with TRBD2. V shed 3 bases and J 3 bases; nucleotides not matched to a gene: 8. From germline, CDR1 is LGHNA and CDR2 YSLEER. The CDR3 sequence is 16 residues long. For the CDR3, the DNA is TGCGCCAGCAGCCAGATATCGGCTAGCGGGAGCTACGAGCAGTACTTC. As protein: CASSQISASGSYEQYF.

The table lists this clonotype with many counts. This rearrangement joins TRBV24-1 to TRBJ1-2; no firm D call. Trimming took off 4 bases at V and 5 bases at J, with 10 bases between the two ends. This CDR3 has 13 residues. Germline loops: CDR1 KGHDR, CDR2 SFDVKD. CDR3 nucleotides: TGTGCCACCAGTGACCCGGACGGTTATGGCTACACCTTC. Translation: CATSDPDGYGYTF.

This clonotype was counted at least ten times. The rearrangement joins TRBV7-9 to TRBJ2-7; D ambiguous. The V and J ends lost 1 base and 6 bases respectively, with 13 bases between them. The length of the CDR3 is 14 residues. CDR1 is SEHNR, CDR2 FQNEAQ, per germline (reference sequence). CDR3 bases: TGTGCCAGCAGCTTAGAATATTCGGGTATCGAGCAGTACTTC. Protein sequence: CASSLEYSGIEQYF.